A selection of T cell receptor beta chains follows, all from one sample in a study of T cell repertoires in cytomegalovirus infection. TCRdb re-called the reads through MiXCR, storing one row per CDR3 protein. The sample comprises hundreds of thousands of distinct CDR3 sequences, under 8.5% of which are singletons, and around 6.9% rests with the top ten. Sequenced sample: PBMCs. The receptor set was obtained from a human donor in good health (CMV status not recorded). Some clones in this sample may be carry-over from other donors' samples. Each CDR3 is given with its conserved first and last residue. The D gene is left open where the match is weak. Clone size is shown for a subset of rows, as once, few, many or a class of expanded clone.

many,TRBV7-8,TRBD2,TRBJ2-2,TGTGCCAGCAGCTTAAAACACTGGAGCGGGGGGATTGCGTCCGGGGAGCTGTTTTTT,CASSLKHWSGGIASGELFF
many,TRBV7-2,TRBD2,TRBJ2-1,TGTGCCAGCAGCTCCGGACTAGCGGGGGGCAATGAGCAGTTCTTC,CASSSGLAGGNEQFF
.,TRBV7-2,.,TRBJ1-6,TGTGCCAGCAGCCCCCGGGAGGGTTCCTCACCCCTCCACTTT,CASSPREGSSPLHF
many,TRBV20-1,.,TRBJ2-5,TGCAGTGCTACCGGGGGCGGGGAGACCCAGTACTTC,CSATGGGETQYF
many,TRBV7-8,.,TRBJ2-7,TGTGCCAGCAGCCGTGCCGACAGCTACGAGCAGTACTTC,CASSRADSYEQYF
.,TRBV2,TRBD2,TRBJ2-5,TGTGCCAGCAGTGGGGCTAGCGGGAAAGAGACCCAGTACTTC,CASSGASGKETQYF
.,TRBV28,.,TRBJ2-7,TGTGCCAGCAGTTTTACAGCCGCCTACGAGCAGTACTTC,CASSFTAAYEQYF
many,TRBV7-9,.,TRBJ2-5,TGTGCCAGCAGCTTAGCGCAAAAGGATGACCAGTACTTC,CASSLAQKDDQYF
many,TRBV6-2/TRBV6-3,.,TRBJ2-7,TGTGCCAGCAGTTACTGGGACCAAAATTACGAGCAGTACTTC,CASSYWDQNYEQYF
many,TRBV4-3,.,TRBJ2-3,TGCGCCAGCAGCCAAGAGGGGGGGGCTCGCGGCACAGATACGCAGTATTTT,CASSQEGGARGTDTQYF
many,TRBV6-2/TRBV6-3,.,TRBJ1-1,TGTGCCACCATAAAAACGGGGAACACTGAAGCTTTCTTT,CATIKTGNTEAFF
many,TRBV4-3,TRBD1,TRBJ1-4,TGCGCCAGCAGCCAGTCCGGGACAGGGGGTAATGAAAAACTGTTTTTT,CASSQSGTGGNEKLFF
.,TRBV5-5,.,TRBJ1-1,TGTGCCAGCAGCTTGGCGGTTCTGAACACTGAAGCTTTCTTT,CASSLAVLNTEAFF
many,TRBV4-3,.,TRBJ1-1,TGCGCCAGCAGCCAAGGGCAGGTCATGAACACTGAAGCTTTCTTT,CASSQGQVMNTEAFF
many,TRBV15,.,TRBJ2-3,TGTGCCACCAGCAGAGGCGGGACGGGGGGCCCAGATACGCAGTATTTT,CATSRGGTGGPDTQYF
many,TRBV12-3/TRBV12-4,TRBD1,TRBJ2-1,TGTGCCACCAAAGGGGGGACAGGGGGCATCTACAATGAGCAGTTCTTC,CATKGGTGGIYNEQFF
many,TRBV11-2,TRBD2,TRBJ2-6,TGTGCCAGCAGCTCCGAGCGGACAAGGGGAGGGGGGGCCAACGTCCTGACTTTC,CASSSERTRGGGANVLTF
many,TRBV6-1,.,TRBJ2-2,TGTGCCAGCAGTCCTACCAGGGAAGCCGGGGAGCTGTTTTTT,CASSPTREAGELFF
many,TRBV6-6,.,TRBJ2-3,TGTGCCAGCAGTTGGACTCCTACTGGCACAGATACGCAGTATTTT,CASSWTPTGTDTQYF
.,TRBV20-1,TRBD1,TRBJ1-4,TGCAGTGCTAGTGTCGGGACAGGGGGTGAAAAACTGTTTTTT,CSASVGTGGEKLFF
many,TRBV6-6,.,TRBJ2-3,TGTGCCGCGGGACGGACAGCCCTCACAGATACGCAGTATTTT,CAAGRTALTDTQYF
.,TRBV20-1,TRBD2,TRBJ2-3,TGCAGTGCTAGAGTCGGGAGGAGCACAGATACGCAGTATTTT,CSARVGRSTDTQYF
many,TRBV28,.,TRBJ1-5,TGTGCCAGCACCCTCAGAGGGGGCAATCAGCCCCAGCATTTT,CASTLRGGNQPQHF
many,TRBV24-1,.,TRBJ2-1,TGTGCCACCGGGGGGTTCCCCTACAATGAGCAGTTCTTC,CATGGFPYNEQFF
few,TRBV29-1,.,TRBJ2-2,TGCAGCGTGGCAAGGGACCGGAACACCGGGGAGCTGTTTTTT,CSVARDRNTGELFF
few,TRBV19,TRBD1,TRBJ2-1,TGTGCCAGTAGTACCACAGGGGGGACTTGGAATGAGCAGTTCTTC,CASSTTGGTWNEQFF
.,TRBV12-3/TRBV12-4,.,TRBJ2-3,TGTGCCAGCAGCGGAAACAGGGTGGGCACAGATACGCAGTATTTT,CASSGNRVGTDTQYF
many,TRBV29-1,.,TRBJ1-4,TGCAGCGTCCTCGCGAGTGCAACTAATGAAAAACTGTTTTTT,CSVLASATNEKLFF
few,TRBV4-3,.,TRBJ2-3,TGCGCCAGCAGCCACCTATACGACAGAACAGATACGCAGTATTTT,CASSHLYDRTDTQYF
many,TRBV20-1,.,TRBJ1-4,TGCAGTGCTAACACAGGTGTTAATGAAAAACTGTTTTTT,CSANTGVNEKLFF
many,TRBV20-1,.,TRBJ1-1,TGCAGTGTCTCGCTAGGGAACACTGAAGCTTTCTTT,CSVSLGNTEAFF
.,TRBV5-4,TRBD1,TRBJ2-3,TGTGCCAGCAGCCCGGACAGGGTGGCAGATACGCAGTATTTT,CASSPDRVADTQYF
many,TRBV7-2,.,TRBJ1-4,TGTGCCAGCAGCTTAGGCACAGGACACCTCAGCGGTGAAAAACTGTTTTTT,CASSLGTGHLSGEKLFF
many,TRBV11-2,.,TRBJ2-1,TGTGCCAGCAGCTTAGATAGGACAGTCTATGAGCAGTTCTTC,CASSLDRTVYEQFF
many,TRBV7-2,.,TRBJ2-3,TGTGCCAGCAGCTTCTCCGGTATCGGGGATACGCAGTATTTT,CASSFSGIGDTQYF
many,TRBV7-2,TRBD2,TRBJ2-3,TGTGCCAGCCGAGTGAGCGGGACCACAGATACGCAGTATTTT,CASRVSGTTDTQYF
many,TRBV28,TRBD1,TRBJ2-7,TGTGCCAGCGCCAAACAGGGGAATAACTACGAGCAGTACTTC,CASAKQGNNYEQYF
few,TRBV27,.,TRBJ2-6,TGTGCCAGTAGCGCTTCCGGGGCCAACGTCCTGACTTTC,CASSASGANVLTF
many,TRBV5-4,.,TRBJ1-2,TGTGCCAGCAGCTTACCCCAGGGTCACTACACCTTC,CASSLPQGHYTF
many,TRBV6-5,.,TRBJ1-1,TGTGCCAGCTCCCGGGACACTAAAGCTTTCTTT,CASSRDTKAFF
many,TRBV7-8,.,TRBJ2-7,TGTGCCAGCATGGCTACTCGATTGACCTACGAGCAGTACTTC,CASMATRLTYEQYF
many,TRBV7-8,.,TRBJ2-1,TGTGCCAGCAGCCGAGGGATCCGGGACTCTAATGAGCAGTTCTTC,CASSRGIRDSNEQFF
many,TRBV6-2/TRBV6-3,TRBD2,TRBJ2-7,TGTGCCAGCAGTTACTCCGGGAGGCGGCACGAGCAGTACTTC,CASSYSGRRHEQYF
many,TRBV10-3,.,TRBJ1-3,TGTGCCATCGGCGGGAGGGTATCTGGAAACACCATATATTTT,CAIGGRVSGNTIYF
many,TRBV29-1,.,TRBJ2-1,TGCAGCGTTTCCAAGCTAGCGACTGAGCAGTTCTTC,CSVSKLATEQFF
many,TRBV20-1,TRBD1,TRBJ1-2,TGCAGTGCGAAGACAGGGAGGAACTATGGCTACACCTTC,CSAKTGRNYGYTF
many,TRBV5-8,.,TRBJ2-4,TGTGCCAGCAGCTTGGACGGCGGGGGCGGCCAAAACATTCAGTACTTC,CASSLDGGGGQNIQYF
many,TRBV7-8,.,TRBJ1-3,TGTGCCAGCAGCTTGACTGGTTCTGGAAACACCATATATTTT,CASSLTGSGNTIYF
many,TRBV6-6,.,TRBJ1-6,TGTGCCAGCAGTCTATCCCGGGATAATTCACCCCTCCACTTT,CASSLSRDNSPLHF
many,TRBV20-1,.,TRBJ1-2,TGCAGTGCTAGAGATGGGGGGTATGGCTACACCTTC,CSARDGGYGYTF
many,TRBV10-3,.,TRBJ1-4,TGTGCCATCGGTCCAGGGACCTCCGGAGGGAAACTGTTTTTT,CAIGPGTSGGKLFF
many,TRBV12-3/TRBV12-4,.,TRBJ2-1,TGTGCCAGCGAGCCCTCCTACAATGAGCAGTTCTTC,CASEPSYNEQFF
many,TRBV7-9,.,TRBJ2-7,TGTGCCAGCACCCGACAGCTTATTCCTCATGATGAGCGGCCCTCCTACGAGCAGTACTTC,CASTRQLIPHDERPSYEQYF
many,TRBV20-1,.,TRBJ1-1,TGCAGTGCATTCCTGAACACTGAAGCTTTCTTT,CSAFLNTEAFF
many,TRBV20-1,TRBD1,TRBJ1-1,TGCAGTGCTAAAAGAAGAGCAGGGGGCTTATGGAACACTGAAGCTTTCTTT,CSAKRRAGGLWNTEAFF